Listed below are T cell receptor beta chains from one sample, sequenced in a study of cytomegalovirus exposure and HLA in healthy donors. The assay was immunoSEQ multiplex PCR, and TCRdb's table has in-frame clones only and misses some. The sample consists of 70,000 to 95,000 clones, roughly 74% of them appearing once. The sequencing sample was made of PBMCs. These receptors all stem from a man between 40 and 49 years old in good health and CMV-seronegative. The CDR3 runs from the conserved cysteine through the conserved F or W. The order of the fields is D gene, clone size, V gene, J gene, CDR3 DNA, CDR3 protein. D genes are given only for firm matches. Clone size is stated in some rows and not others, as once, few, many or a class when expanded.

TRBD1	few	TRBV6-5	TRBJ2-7	TGTGCCAGCACCCTTGGACAGGGGCCCTACGAGCAGTACTTC	CASTLGQGPYEQYF
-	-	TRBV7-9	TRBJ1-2	TGTGCCAGCAGCGTCGCCGGGGGTCCTAACTATGGCTACACCTTC	CASSVAGGPNYGYTF
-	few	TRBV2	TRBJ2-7	TGTGCCAGCAGTGTCAAGCGGGCCTACGAGCAGTACTTC	CASSVKRAYEQYF
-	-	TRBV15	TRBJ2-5	TGTGCCACCAGCCGCGCTCCGGGTCCCGGGGAGACCCAGTACTTC	CATSRAPGPGETQYF
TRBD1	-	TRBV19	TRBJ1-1	TGTGCCAGTAGTAACCTCGGACAGGGGCCGAACACTGAAGCTTTCTTT	CASSNLGQGPNTEAFF
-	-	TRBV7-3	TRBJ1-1	TGTGCCAGCAGCTTAACGGGGGGGAGGAACACTGAAGCTTTCTTT	CASSLTGGRNTEAFF
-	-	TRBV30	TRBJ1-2	TGTGCCGGGGCCGACAGCTATGGCTACACCTTC	CAGADSYGYTF
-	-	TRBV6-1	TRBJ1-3	TGTGCCAGCAGTGAAGGCGGAGGGGCGCCTAACACCATATATTTT	CASSEGGGAPNTIYF
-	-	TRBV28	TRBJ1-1	TGTGCCAGCATGGATCCCGGAGGGCACACTGAAGCTTTCTTT	CASMDPGGHTEAFF
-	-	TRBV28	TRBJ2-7	TGTGCCAGCAGAAAAACAGGGAAAGGGCACGGCGAGCAGTACTTC	CASRKTGKGHGEQYF
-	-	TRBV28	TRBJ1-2	TGTGCCAGCAGGGTGACGGGGGAAGGAAACTATGGCTACACCTTC	CASRVTGEGNYGYTF
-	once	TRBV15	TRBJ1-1	TGTGCCACCAGCAGAGATATCGGGGATTACACTGAAGCTTTCTTT	CATSRDIGDYTEAFF
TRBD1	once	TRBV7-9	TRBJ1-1	TGTGCCAGCAGCCCCAGGGGGCTTAGAACTGAAGCTTTCTTT	CASSPRGLRTEAFF
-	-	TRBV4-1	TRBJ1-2	TGCGCCAGCAGCCAAGACGGATCCGGATGGAGTGGCTACACCTTC	CASSQDGSGWSGYTF
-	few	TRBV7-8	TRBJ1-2	TGTGCCAGCAGCTTAGATAGGACTCCTCATGGCTACACCTTC	CASSLDRTPHGYTF
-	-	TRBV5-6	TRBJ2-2	TGTGCCAGCAGCTTAGGAGGGGCAGTCACCGGGGAGCTGTTTTTT	CASSLGGAVTGELFF
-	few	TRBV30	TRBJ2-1	TGTGCCCTGACGCAGGGGAATTACAATGAGCAGTTCTTC	CALTQGNYNEQFF
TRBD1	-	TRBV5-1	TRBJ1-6	TGCGCCAGCAGCTGGACAGGAATTAATTCACCCCTCCACTTT	CASSWTGINSPLHF
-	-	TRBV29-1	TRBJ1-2	TGCAGCGTTGTACAGGGTCTGGGCTATGGCTACACCTTC	CSVVQGLGYGYTF
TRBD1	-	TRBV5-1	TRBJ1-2	TGCGCCAGCAGCTTGGGACAGGGGGCAAATGGCTACACCTTC	CASSLGQGANGYTF
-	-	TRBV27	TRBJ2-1	TGTGCCAGCTCCCCAGGGTTCGTTGAGCAGTTCTTC	CASSPGFVEQFF
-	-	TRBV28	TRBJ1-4	TGTGCCAGCAGTATAGGGGGGGCTAATGAAAAACTGTTTTTT	CASSIGGANEKLFF
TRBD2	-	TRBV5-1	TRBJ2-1	TGCGCCAGCAGCTTGGGGACTAGCGGGATCTCCTACAATGAGCAGTTCTTC	CASSLGTSGISYNEQFF
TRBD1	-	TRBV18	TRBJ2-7	TGTGCCAGCTCACCATCTGGACAGGGCCTCTACTTC	CASSPSGQGLYF
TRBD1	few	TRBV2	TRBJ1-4	TGTGCCAGCCCAAGGGGGCGAGATGAAAAACTGTTTTTT	CASPRGRDEKLFF
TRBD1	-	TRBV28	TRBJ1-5	TGTGCCAGCAGTATCACAGGGGTAGGTCAGCCCCAGCATTTT	CASSITGVGQPQHF